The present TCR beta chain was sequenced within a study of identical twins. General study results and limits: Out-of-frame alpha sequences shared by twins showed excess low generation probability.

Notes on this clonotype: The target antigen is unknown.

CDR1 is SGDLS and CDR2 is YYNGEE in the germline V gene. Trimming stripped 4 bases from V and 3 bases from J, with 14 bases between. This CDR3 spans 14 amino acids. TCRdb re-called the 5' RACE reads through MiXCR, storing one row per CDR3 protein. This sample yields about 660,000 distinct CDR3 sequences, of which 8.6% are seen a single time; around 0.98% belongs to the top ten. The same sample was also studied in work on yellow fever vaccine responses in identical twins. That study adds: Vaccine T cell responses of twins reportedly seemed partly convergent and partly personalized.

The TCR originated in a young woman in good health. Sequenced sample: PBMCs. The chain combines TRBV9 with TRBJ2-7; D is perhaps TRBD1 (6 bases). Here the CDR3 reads CASSPPSRGYEQYF. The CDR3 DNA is TGTGCCAGCAGCCCCCCCTCCAGGGGCTACGAGCAGTACTTC.